This T cell receptor (beta chain) derives from a study of radiation and T cells in renal cell carcinoma. As for the study in general: Nephrectomy followed 15 Gy stereotactic body radiation by 4 weeks. Broader study findings: In blood, top tumor clones expanded by 2 weeks, shrinking by 4.

CDR1 is SGHRS, CDR2 YFSETQ, per germline. This CDR3 has 14 residues. Trimming took 6 bases from V and 1 from J; bases not matched to a gene: 6. The table came from immunoSEQ multiplex PCR; TCRdb's copy has only in-frame clones and leaves some out. Of some 130,000 clones in the sample, approximately 90% were seen once. Indicated time point: blood 2 weeks post-SBRT. Treatment noted: 15 Gy SBRT to primary tumor, nephrectomy 4 weeks later. The patient's renal cell carcinoma had clear cell pathology. A remark on this clone: Its antigen is unidentified.

The origin of this receptor is a woman aged 70-85 years with renal cell carcinoma. The sequencing used blood, collected from a patient whose treatment included radiotherapy and nephrectomy. The chain carries TRBV5-1 and TRBJ2-7, with TRBD2 matching over 8 bases. This CDR3 reads CASTREGTSYEQYF. CDR3 DNA sequence: TGCGCCAGCACCCGGGAGGGTACTTCCTACGAGCAGTACTTC.